The 26 T cell receptor beta chains below come from one sample, sequenced in a study of blood T cell repertoires in COVID-19. The repertoire was sequenced with immunoSEQ multiplex PCR; TCRdb's copy has only in-frame clones and lacks some. This sample has a few hundred thousand clones, with more than 75% found just once. The sample consisted of peripheral blood. The receptors stem from a woman between 65 and 79 years old with active or convalescent COVID-19.

This chain links TRBV9 with TRBJ2-3; TRBD2 matches at 12 bases. Germline V lookup: CDR1 SGDLS, CDR2 YYNGEE. This CDR3 is 15 amino acids long. The trim removed 1 base at V and 4 bases at J, leaving 1 base unmatched. The CDR3 loop reads CASSVLAGGPDTQYF. In nucleotides, the CDR3 is TGTGCCAGCAGCGTACTAGCGGGGGGGCCAGATACGCAGTATTTT. Filled out from reference TRBV9 and TRBJ2-3, the complete variable domain reads DSGVTQTPKHLITATGQRVTLRCSPRSGDLSVYWYQQSLDQGLQFLIQYYNGEERAKGNILERFSAQQFPDLHSELNLSSLELGDSALYFCASSVLAGGPDTQYFGPGTRLTVL.

The chain carries TRBV7-8 and TRBJ1-3, with 9 bases identical to TRBD1. The trim removed 7 bases at V and 8 bases at J, leaving 9 bases unmatched. CDR3 length: 14 amino acids. Germline CDR1 is SGHVS and CDR2 is FQNEAQ. CDR3 DNA: TGTGCCAGCACCCTGGGACAGGGTTCGTACACCATATATTTT. It yields the protein CASTLGQGSYTIYF.

V usage is TRBV5-1 and J usage is TRBJ2-3; 10 bases match TRBD2. Germline V gene data show CDR1 as SGHRS and CDR2 as YFSETQ. The CDR3 is made up of 14 amino acids. The ends lost 2 bases at V and 5 bases at J; junction bases unmatched: 2. CDR3 sequence: CASSLSGGVDTQYF. CDR3 DNA sequence: TGCGCCAGCAGCTTAAGCGGGGGGGTAGATACGCAGTATTTT.

The V and J genes are TRBV9 and TRBJ1-5, with D possibly TRBD1 on 5 matching bases. V lost 4 bases and J lost 2, with 13 bases in between. Germline CDR1 and CDR2: SGDLS and YYNGEE. The CDR3 spans 15 residues. The CDR3 protein is CASSRGVTGNQPQHF. In DNA, the CDR3 is TGTGCCAGCAGCCGGGGGGTTACGGGCAATCAGCCCCAGCATTTT.

The V and J genes are TRBV7-6 and TRBJ1-1; 9 positions match TRBD1. The CDR3 extends over 14 amino acids. V lost 1 base and J lost 8; bases outside the gene matches: 5. Germline V lookup: CDR1 SGHVS, CDR2 FNYEAQ. The CDR3: CASSLGRGTGEAFF. The CDR3, as DNA: TGTGCCAGCAGCTTAGGGAGGGGGACAGGGGAAGCTTTCTTT.

The gene calls are TRBV27 and TRBJ2-5; 8 nucleotides line up with TRBD1. Germline V gene lookup returns CDR1 MNHEY and CDR2 SMNVEV (reference sequence). CDR3 length: 14 residues. The ends lost 6 bases at V and 3 bases at J; junction bases unmatched: 6. CDR3 sequence (DNA): TGTGCCAGCAGCTTTTCGACAGGGGAAGAGACCCAGTACTTC. It yields the protein CASSFSTGEETQYF.

The rearrangement joins TRBV5-6 to TRBJ2-3, with D possibly being TRBD2 (6 bases). V was cut by 2 bases and J by 6 bases, with 16 bases left in between. The CDR3 sequence is 15 residues long. Germline V lookup: CDR1 SGHDT, CDR2 YYEEEE. This CDR3 is CASSFPLAGMDTQYF. As DNA, the CDR3 is TGTGCCAGCAGCTTTCCACTAGCCGGGATGGATACGCAGTATTTT.

This chain uses TRBV3-1 (or the pseudogene TRBV3-2) with TRBJ1-3; D unresolved. Trimming stripped 6 bases from V and 2 bases from J, with 11 bases between. Germline V gene lookup returns CDR1 LGHDT and CDR2 YNNKEL (reference sequence). The CDR3 is 14 amino acids. CDR3 region: CASRGRPPGNTIYF. CDR3 DNA: TGTGCCAGCAGGGGCAGACCCCCTGGAAACACCATATATTTT.

The CDR3, as DNA: TGTGCCAGCAGGTCCGGGACAGGGGCACACAATGAGCAGTTCTTC. As protein: CASRSGTGAHNEQFF. The chain employs TRBV5-4 and TRBJ2-1; 10 bases agree with TRBD1. V shed 5 bases, J shed 5 bases, and the junction held 7 bases outside the gene matches. The CDR3 consists of 15 residues. Germline V gives CDR1 SGHNT, CDR2 YYREEE (reference sequence).

The chain uses TRBV4-2 and TRBJ2-1; the match to TRBD1 covers 7 bases. Germline CDR1 and CDR2: LGHNA and YNFKEQ. This CDR3 has 16 residues. V trimming: 4 bases; J trimming: 2 bases; junction bases outside the gene matches: 8. CDR3 nucleotide sequence: TGTGCCAGCAGCCGACAAATTACAGGGGCCTACAATGAGCAGTTCTTC. Translating gives CASSRQITGAYNEQFF.

The chain is built from TRBV28 and TRBJ1-6; TRBD1 matches 7 bases. The germline V gene encodes CDR1 MDHEN and CDR2 SYDVKM. The CDR3 has 14 amino acids. J gave up 5 bases and V 5 bases, and 3 bases lay outside the gene matches. CDR3 region: CASSRQGDNSPLHF. The CDR3 DNA follows: TGTGCCAGCAGTAGACAGGGAGATAATTCACCCCTCCACTTT.

V is TRBV4-1 and J is TRBJ1-2; 8 positions agree with TRBD1. Germline V gene sequence: CDR1 MGHRA, CDR2 YSYEKL. The CDR3 consists of 17 residues. Losses at the gene ends were 0 bases for V and 4 bases for J; bases not matched to a gene: 10. The CDR3 sequence: CASSQDEGTGFIYGYTF. The CDR3 nucleotides read TGCGCCAGCAGCCAAGATGAGGGGACAGGATTTATCTATGGCTACACCTTC.

Of note for this clone: Other DNA sequences from this sample encode an identical CDR3 as well. The V and J genes are TRBV12-3 or TRBV12-4 and TRBJ1-3, with D hard to call. V was trimmed by 3 bases and J by 7 bases, leaving 7 bases between them. There are 12 residues in the CDR3. The CDR3 DNA sequence: TGTGCCAGCAGTTTGCGGGGTAACACCATATATTTT. The encoded protein is CASSLRGNTIYF.

This clone came up once. The chain uses TRBV5-1 and TRBJ1-1; no clear D gene. The CDR3 is 15 residues long. Germline V lookup: CDR1 SGHRS, CDR2 YFSETQ. Trimming took 4 bases from V and 0 from J, leaving 13 bases between them. CDR3 amino acids: CASSVGIQMNTEAFF. In nucleotides, the CDR3 is TGCGCCAGCAGCGTTGGTATTCAGATGAACACTGAAGCTTTCTTT.

The chain joins TRBV18 to TRBJ1-3; TRBD1 matches at 8 bases. V was pared by 6 bases and J by 2 bases, with 6 bases of the junction left unmatched. Germline V lookup: CDR1 KGHSH, CDR2 LQKENI. The CDR3 has 15 residues. DNA of the CDR3: TGTGCCAGCTCGCTGACAGGGGACCCTGGAAACACCATATATTTT. Translation: CASSLTGDPGNTIYF.

V usage is TRBV14 and J usage is TRBJ2-7; 8 positions agree with TRBD1. V trimming: 1 base; J trimming: 2 bases; junction bases outside the gene matches: 4. The CDR3 has 15 residues. Per germline, CDR1 SGHDN and CDR2 FVKESK. In DNA form, the CDR3 reads TGTGCCAGCAGCCAAGGACAGGGGATTACCTACGAGCAGTACTTC. It specifies CASSQGQGITYEQYF.

This clone was seen a single time. V is TRBV3-1 (or the pseudogene TRBV3-2) and J is TRBJ1-2; possible D gene TRBD1, 6 bases. The CDR3 is made up of 13 amino acids. V lost 8 bases and J lost 2, with 12 bases in between. Germline CDR1 LGHDT, CDR2 YNNKEL (reference sequence). The CDR3 DNA reads as TGTGCCAGCGCAGGGGCCCCGAACTATGGCTACACCTTC. As protein: CASAGAPNYGYTF.

This chain links TRBV3-1 (or the pseudogene TRBV3-2) with TRBJ1-5; D is possibly TRBD1 (5 bases). The V gene's germline CDR1 is LGHDT and CDR2 YNNKEL (reference sequence). The CDR3 loop spans 14 amino acids. The ends were cut back, 5 bases at V and 3 bases at J, with 11 bases in the middle. The DNA for the CDR3 is TGTGCCAGCAGCTCAGACAGTCCCAATCAGCCCCAGCATTTT. Its translation: CASSSDSPNQPQHF.

The J gene is TRBJ2-7, the V gene TRBV20-1, with D maybe TRBD1 (5 bases). Trimming removed 3 bases at V and 3 bases at J, with 15 bases between. The CDR3 consists of 14 residues. Germline loops: CDR1 DFQATT, CDR2 SNEGSKA (reference sequence). The CDR3 region has the DNA TGCAGTGCTAGTAGGACAACAAGAAACTACGAGCAGTACTTC. This gives the protein CSASRTTRNYEQYF.

The V gene is TRBV7-2, the J gene TRBJ1-3; D remains ambiguous. This CDR3 has 15 residues. Germline loops: CDR1 SGHTA, CDR2 FQGNSA. V lost 6 bases and J lost 4, with 16 bases in between. This CDR3 reads CASSQGLSSGNTIYF. In DNA, the CDR3 is TGTGCCAGCAGTCAAGGACTTTCCTCCGGAAACACCATATATTTT. The full variable domain, rest sourced from reference TRBV7-2 and TRBJ1-3, is GAGVSQSPSNKVTEKGKDVELRCDPISGHTALYWYRQSLGQGLEFLIYFQGNSAPDKSGLPSDRFSAERTGGSVSTLTIQRTQQEDSAVYLCASSQGLSSGNTIYFGEGSWLTVV.

A few counts support this clone. This rearrangement joins TRBV6-5 to TRBJ2-5, with D possibly matching TRBD2 (6 bases). This CDR3 has 13 amino acids. Germline CDR1 MNHEY, CDR2 SVGAGI. V lost 2 bases and J 4 bases, leaving 8 bases between the germline ends. The CDR3 is CASSYGGTETQYF. CDR3 coding DNA: TGTGCCAGCAGTTACGGGGGGACAGAGACCCAGTACTTC.

This clone was found once. The chain is built from TRBV9 and TRBJ2-2; tentative D call: TRBD2 (5 bases). Germline lookup yields CDR1 SGDLS and CDR2 YYNGEE. CDR3 length: 17 amino acids. The germline V and J ends were trimmed by 0 bases and 3 bases, with 15 bases remaining between them. In nucleotides, the CDR3 is TGTGCCAGCAGCGTAGGGGGTACCGGGATCTACACCGGGGAGCTGTTTTTT. This gives the protein CASSVGGTGIYTGELFF.

The rearrangement joins TRBV6-2 or TRBV6-3 to TRBJ1-1; D ambiguous. The V and J ends lost 2 bases and 5 bases respectively, with 9 bases between them. This CDR3 has 13 amino acids. Per the germline V gene, CDR1 is MNHEY and CDR2 is SVGEGT. The CDR3 is CASSYGERTEAFF. CDR3 in DNA: TGTGCCAGCAGTTACGGGGAGAGAACTGAAGCTTTCTTT.

The chain combines TRBV7-9 with TRBJ1-2; 10 bases are shared with TRBD1. Germline-derived CDR1 and CDR2 are SEHNR and FQNEAQ (reference sequence). CDR3 length: 14 amino acids. J gave up 4 bases and V 7 bases, and 6 bases lay outside the gene matches. DNA of the CDR3: TGTGCCAGCACCGACAGGGGGCGCGGCTATGGCTACACCTTC. It specifies CASTDRGRGYGYTF. The complete variable domain, with remaining parts taken from reference TRBV7-9 and TRBJ1-2, reads DTGVSQNPRHKITKRGQNVTFRCDPISEHNRLYWYRQTLGQGPEFLTYFQNEAQLEKSRLLSDRFSAERPKGSFSTLEIQRTEQGDSAMYLCASTDRGRGYGYTFGSGTRLTVV.

The chain uses TRBV27 and TRBJ1-1, with no clear D. The CDR3 contains 15 residues. Trimming pared 0 bases from V and 1 base from J, leaving 9 bases between. Germline lookup yields CDR1 MNHEY and CDR2 SMNVEV (reference sequence). The CDR3 region is CASSLSSAENTEAFF. DNA for the CDR3: TGTGCCAGCAGTTTATCATCTGCGGAGAACACTGAAGCTTTCTTT.

This chain joins TRBV10-2 and TRBJ1-1, with D possibly matching TRBD1 (5 bases). In germline, CDR1 is WSHSY, CDR2 SAAADI. The CDR3 runs to 13 residues. Trimming cost V 2 bases and J 4 bases, with 8 bases left between them. The CDR3 bases are TGCGCCAGCAGTGAGCAGGGTTTCACTGAAGCTTTCTTT. It is translated as CASSEQGFTEAFF.